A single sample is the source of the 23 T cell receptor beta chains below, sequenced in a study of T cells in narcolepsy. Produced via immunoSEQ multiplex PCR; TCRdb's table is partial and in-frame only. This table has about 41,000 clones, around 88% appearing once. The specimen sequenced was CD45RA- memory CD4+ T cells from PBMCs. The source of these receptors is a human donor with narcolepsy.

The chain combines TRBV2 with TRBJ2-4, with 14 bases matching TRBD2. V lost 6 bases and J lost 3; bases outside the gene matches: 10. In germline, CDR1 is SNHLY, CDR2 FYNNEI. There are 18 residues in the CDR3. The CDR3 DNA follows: TGTGCCAGCAGGCCGGGACTAGCGGGAGTCGGAGGCAAAAACATTCAGTACTTC. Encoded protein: CASRPGLAGVGGKNIQYF.

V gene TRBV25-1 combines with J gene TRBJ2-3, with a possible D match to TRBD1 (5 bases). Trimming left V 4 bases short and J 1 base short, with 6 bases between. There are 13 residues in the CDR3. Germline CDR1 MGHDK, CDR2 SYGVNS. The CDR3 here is CASSVQGTDTQYF. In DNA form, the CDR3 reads TGTGCCAGCAGTGTACAGGGCACAGATACGCAGTATTTT.

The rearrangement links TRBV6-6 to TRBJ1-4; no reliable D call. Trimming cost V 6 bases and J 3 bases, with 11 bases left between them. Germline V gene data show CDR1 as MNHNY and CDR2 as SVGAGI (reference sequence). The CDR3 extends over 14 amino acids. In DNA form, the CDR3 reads TGTGCCAGCAGCTCCCCAGTAGCTAATGAAAAACTGTTTTTT. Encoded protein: CASSSPVANEKLFF.

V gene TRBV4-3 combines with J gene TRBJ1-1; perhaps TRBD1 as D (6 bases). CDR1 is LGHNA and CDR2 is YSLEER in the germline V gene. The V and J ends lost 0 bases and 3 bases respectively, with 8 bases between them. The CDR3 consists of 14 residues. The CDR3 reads CASSQEGADTEAFF. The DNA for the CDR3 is TGCGCCAGCAGCCAAGAGGGGGCCGACACTGAAGCTTTCTTT.

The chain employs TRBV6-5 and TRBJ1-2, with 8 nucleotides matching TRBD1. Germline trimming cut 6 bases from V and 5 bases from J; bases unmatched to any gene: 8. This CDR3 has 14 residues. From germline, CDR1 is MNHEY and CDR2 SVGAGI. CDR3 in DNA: TGTGCCAGCAGATCAAGCACAGGGGGATATGGCTACACCTTC. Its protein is CASRSSTGGYGYTF.

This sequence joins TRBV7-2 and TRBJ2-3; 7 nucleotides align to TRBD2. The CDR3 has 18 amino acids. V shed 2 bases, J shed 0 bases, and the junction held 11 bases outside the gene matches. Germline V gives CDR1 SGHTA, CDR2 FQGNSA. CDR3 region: CASSLRLQLAMSTDTQYF. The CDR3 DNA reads TGTGCCAGCAGCTTAAGGCTCCAACTAGCGATGAGCACAGATACGCAGTATTTT.

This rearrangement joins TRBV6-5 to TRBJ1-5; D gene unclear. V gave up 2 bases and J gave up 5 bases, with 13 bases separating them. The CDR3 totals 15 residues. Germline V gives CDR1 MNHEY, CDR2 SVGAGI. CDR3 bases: TGTGCCAGCAGTTACGGCCTTGGGAGGTATCAGCCCCAGCATTTT. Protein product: CASSYGLGRYQPQHF.

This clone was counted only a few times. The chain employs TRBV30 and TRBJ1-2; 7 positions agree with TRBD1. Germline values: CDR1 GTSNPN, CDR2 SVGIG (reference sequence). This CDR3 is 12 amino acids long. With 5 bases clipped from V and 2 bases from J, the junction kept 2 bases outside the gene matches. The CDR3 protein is CAWGTANYGYTF. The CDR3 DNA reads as TGTGCCTGGGGGACAGCAAACTATGGCTACACCTTC.

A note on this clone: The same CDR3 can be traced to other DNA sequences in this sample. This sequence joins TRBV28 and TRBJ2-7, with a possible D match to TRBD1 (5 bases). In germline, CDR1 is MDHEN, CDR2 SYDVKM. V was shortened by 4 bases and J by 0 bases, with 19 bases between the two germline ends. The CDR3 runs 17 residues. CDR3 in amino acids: CASSSYPGAGNSYEQYF. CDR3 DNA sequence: TGTGCCAGCAGTTCATACCCTGGGGCAGGAAACTCCTACGAGCAGTACTTC. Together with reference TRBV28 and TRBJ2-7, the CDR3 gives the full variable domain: DVKVTQSSRYLVKRTGEKVFLECVQDMDHENMFWYRQDPGLGLRLIYFSYDVKMKEKGDIPEGYSVSREKKERFSLILESASTNQTSMYLCASSSYPGAGNSYEQYFGPGTRLTVT.

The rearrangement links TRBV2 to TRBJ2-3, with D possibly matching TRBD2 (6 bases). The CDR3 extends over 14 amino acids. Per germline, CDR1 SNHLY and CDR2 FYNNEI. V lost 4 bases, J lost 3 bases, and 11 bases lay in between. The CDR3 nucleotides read TGTGCCAGCAGTGTCCGGGAGCGTACAGATACGCAGTATTTT. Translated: CASSVRERTDTQYF.

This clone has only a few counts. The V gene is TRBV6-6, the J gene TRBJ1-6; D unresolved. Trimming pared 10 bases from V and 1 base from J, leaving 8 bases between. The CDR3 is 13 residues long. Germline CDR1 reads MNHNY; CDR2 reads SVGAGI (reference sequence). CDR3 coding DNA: TGTGCCACCGCCGCGTCCTATAATTCACCCCTCCACTTT. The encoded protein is CATAASYNSPLHF.

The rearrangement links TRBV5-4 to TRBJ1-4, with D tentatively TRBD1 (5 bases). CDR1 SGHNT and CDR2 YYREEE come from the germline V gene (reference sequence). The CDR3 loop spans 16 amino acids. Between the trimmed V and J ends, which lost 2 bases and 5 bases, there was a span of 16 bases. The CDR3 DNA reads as TGTGCCAGCAGCTTATTCCAGGGCACCGGCAATGAAAAACTGTTTTTT. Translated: CASSLFQGTGNEKLFF.

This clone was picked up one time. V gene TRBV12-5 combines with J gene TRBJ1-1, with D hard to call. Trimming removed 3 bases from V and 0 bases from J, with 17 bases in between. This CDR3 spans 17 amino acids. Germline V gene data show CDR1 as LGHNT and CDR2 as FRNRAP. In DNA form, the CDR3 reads TGTGCTAGTGGTTTCCCACCCGTCAGGATCTTGAACACTGAAGCTTTCTTT. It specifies CASGFPPVRILNTEAFF.

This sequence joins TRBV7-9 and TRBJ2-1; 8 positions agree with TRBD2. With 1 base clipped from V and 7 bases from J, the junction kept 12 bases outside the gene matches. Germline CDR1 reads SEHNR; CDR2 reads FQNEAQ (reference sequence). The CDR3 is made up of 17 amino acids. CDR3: CASSLGLAGRRDNEQFF. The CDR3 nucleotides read TGTGCCAGCAGCTTAGGGTTAGCGGGACGTCGAGATAATGAGCAGTTCTTC.

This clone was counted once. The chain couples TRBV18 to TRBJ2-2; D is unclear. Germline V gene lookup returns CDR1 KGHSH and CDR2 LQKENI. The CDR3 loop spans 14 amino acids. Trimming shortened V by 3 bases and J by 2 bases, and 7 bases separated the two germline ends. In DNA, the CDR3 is TGTGCCAGCTCACCTATTATAAACACCGGGGAGCTGTTTTTT. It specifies CASSPIINTGELFF.

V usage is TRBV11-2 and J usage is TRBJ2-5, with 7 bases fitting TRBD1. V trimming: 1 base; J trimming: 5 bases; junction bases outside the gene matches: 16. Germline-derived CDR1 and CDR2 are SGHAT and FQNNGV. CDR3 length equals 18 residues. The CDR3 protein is CASSLGGRGSRDRETQYF. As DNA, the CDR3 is TGTGCCAGCAGCTTAGGGGGCAGGGGGTCCAGGGACCGGGAGACCCAGTACTTC. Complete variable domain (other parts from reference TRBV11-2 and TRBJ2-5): EAGVAQSPRYKIIEKRQSVAFWCNPISGHATLYWYQQILGQGPKLLIQFQNNGVVDDSQLPKDRFSAERLKGVDSTLKIQPAKLEDSAVYLCASSLGGRGSRDRETQYFGPGTRLLVL.

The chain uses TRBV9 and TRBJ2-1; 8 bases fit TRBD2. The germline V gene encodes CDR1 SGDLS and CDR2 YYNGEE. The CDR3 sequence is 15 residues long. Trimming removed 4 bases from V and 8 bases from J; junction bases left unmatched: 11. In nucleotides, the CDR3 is TGTGCCAGCAGCAATTCCCTTAGCGGGACCGATGAGCAGTTCTTC. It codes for CASSNSLSGTDEQFF.

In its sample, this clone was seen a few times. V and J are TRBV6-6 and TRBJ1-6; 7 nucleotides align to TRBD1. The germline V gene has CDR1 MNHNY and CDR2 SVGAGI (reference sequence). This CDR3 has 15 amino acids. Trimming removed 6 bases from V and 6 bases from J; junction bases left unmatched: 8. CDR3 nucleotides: TGTGCCAGCAGGCCAGGGGGTCAGGCTAATTCACCCCTCCACTTT. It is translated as CASRPGGQANSPLHF.

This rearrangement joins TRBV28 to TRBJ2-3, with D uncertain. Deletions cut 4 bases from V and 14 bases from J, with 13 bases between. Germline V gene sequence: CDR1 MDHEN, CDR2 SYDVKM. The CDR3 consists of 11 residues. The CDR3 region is CASSSRTLGYF. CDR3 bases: TGTGCCAGCAGTTCCCGGACGCTGGGGTATTTT.

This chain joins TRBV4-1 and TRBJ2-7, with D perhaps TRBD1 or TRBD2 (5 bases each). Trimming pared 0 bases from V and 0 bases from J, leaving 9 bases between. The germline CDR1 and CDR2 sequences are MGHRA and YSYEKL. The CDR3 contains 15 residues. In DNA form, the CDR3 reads TGCGCCAGCAGCCAAGACCCAGGGAGCTCCTACGAGCAGTACTTC. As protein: CASSQDPGSSYEQYF.

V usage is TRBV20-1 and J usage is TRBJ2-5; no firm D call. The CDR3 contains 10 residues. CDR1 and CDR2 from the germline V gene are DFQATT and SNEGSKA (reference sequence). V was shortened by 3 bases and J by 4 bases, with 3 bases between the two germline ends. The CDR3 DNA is TGCAGTGCTAGCGCAGAGACCCAGTACTTC. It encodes CSASAETQYF.

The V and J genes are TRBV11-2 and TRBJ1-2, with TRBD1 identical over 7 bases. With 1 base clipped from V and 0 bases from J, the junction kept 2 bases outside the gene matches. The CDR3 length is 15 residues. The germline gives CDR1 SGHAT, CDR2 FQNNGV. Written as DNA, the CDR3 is TGTGCCAGCAGCTTAGGAGGGACAGCTAACTATGGCTACACCTTC. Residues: CASSLGGTANYGYTF.

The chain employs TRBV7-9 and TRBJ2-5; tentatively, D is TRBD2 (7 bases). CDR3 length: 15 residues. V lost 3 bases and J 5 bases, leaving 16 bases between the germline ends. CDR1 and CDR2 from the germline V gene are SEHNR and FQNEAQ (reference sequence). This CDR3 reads CASSFGGARSETQYF. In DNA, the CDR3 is TGTGCCAGCAGCTTTGGGGGGGCCCGGAGCGAGACCCAGTACTTC.